The text below deals with one T cell receptor (beta chain). Antigen: not known. The J segment lost 5 bases and the V segment lost 3 bases, leaving 7 bases of the junction unmatched. Germline CDR1 reads ENHRY; CDR2 reads SYGVKD. The length of the CDR3 is 17 residues. This record comes from a study of cytomegalovirus exposure and HLA in healthy donors. Regarding the study as a whole: Cytomegalovirus-associated status was assigned to about 180 TCR beta chains. Within the roughly 120 validation repertoires, first-cohort TCR clusters tended to co-occur, according to a later analysis.

TCRdb's table, derived via immunoSEQ multiplex PCR, lists solely in-frame clones and lacks some. The sample records 220,000 or so clones, over 80% being singletons. The sequence was collected from a woman aged 18 to 35 in good health and CMV-seronegative. The rearrangement joins TRBV10-3 to TRBJ2-2, with 12 bases that match TRBD2. Material for sequencing was PBMCs. The CDR3 protein is CAISDPTSGSPTGELFF. DNA of the CDR3: TGTGCCATCAGTGACCCGACTAGCGGGAGCCCTACCGGGGAGCTGTTTTTT.